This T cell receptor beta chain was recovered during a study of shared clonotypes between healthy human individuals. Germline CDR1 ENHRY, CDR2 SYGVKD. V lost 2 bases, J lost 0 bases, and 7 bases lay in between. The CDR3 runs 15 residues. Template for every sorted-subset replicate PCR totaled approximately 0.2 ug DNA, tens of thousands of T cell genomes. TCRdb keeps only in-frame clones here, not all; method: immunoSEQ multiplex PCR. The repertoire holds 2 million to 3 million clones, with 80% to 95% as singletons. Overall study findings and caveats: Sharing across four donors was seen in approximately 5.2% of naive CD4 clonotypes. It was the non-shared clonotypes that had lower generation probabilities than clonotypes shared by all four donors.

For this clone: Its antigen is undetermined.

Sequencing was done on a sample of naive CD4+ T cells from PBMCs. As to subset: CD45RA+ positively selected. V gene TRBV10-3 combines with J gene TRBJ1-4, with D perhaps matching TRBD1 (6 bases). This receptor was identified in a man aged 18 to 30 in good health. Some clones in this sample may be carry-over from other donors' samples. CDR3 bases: TGTGCCATCAGTGAGAGGGGGGCAACTAATGAAAAACTGTTTTTT. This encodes CAISERGATNEKLFF.